The 21 T cell receptor beta chains listed next were all sequenced from one sample in a study of Ad26.COV2.S vaccination and SARS-CoV-2 variants. Treatment reported: 15 to 20 received Ad26.COV2.S at low or high dose, single or two shots; about 5 received placebo; per-sample allocation not given. Sampling was performed 63 days after the first vaccine or placebo injection. Some clones are missing from TCRdb's copy, which holds only in-frame ones; the method was immunoSEQ multiplex PCR. The sample gives around 450,000 clones, roughly nine tenths of which show up once; about 2.5% is in the top ten. This specimen consisted of peripheral blood, obtained in a trial of Ad26.COV2.S vaccine versus placebo. These TCRs come from a person aged 18 to 59 who received the Ad26.COV2.S COVID-19 vaccine or a placebo.

The chain combines TRBV11-2 with TRBJ2-5; D perhaps matches TRBD1 (6 bases). CDR3 size: 12 residues. Germline-derived CDR1 and CDR2 are SGHAT and FQNNGV. V was clipped by 4 bases and J by 5 bases, with 8 bases between them. The DNA for the CDR3 is TGTGCCAGCAGCTCAGGGGAGGAGACCCAGTACTTC. Translation gives CASSSGEETQYF.

The gene calls are TRBV28 and TRBJ1-5; 8 bases align to TRBD1. Germline V gives CDR1 MDHEN, CDR2 SYDVKM. J gave up 1 base and V 7 bases, and 3 bases lay outside the gene matches. The CDR3 consists of 14 residues. Written as DNA, the CDR3 is TGTGCCAGCATACGGACAGGGAGCAATCAGCCCCAGCATTTT. Its translation: CASIRTGSNQPQHF.

This clone was recorded only once. This CDR3 is CASSYSPGMTGNTIYF. As DNA, the CDR3 is TGTGCCAGCAGTTACTCCCCGGGAATGACTGGAAACACCATATATTTT. The chain links TRBV6-6 to TRBJ1-3; D gene uncertain. The CDR3 extends over 16 amino acids. Germline lookup yields CDR1 MNHNY and CDR2 SVGAGI (reference sequence). V gave up 0 bases and J gave up 2 bases, with 11 bases separating them.

V is TRBV5-4 and J is TRBJ2-1, with D possibly called TRBD1 or TRBD2 (5 bases each). V was cut by 5 bases and J by 0 bases, with 18 bases left in between. This CDR3 is built from 17 residues. Germline V gene sequence: CDR1 SGHNT, CDR2 YYREEE (reference sequence). The CDR3 here is CASRVIGTYASYNEQFF. DNA of the CDR3: TGTGCCAGCAGAGTCATAGGGACCTACGCCTCCTACAATGAGCAGTTCTTC.

This sequence joins TRBV28 and TRBJ2-2, with a weak D call TRBD2 (6 bases). CDR3 size: 16 residues. From germline, CDR1 is MDHEN and CDR2 SYDVKM. Trimming removed 6 bases from V and 0 bases from J, with 14 bases in between. The CDR3, as DNA: TGTGCCAGCAGGAATTCCGGGACTTCGAACACCGGGGAGCTGTTTTTT. It codes for CASRNSGTSNTGELFF.

This chain joins TRBV9 and TRBJ2-1, with 9 bases matching TRBD1. Losses at the gene ends were 0 bases for V and 4 bases for J; bases not matched to a gene: 5. CDR3 length equals 16 residues. Germline V lookup: CDR1 SGDLS, CDR2 YYNGEE. DNA for the CDR3: TGTGCCAGCAGCGTAGTAACGACAGGGGGATACAATGAGCAGTTCTTC. This gives the protein CASSVVTTGGYNEQFF.

The J gene is TRBJ2-1, the V gene TRBV7-3, with TRBD1 matching 7 bases. V lost 5 bases, J lost 5 bases, and 9 bases stayed unmatched. The germline V gene encodes CDR1 SGHTA and CDR2 FQGTGA. This CDR3 has 15 amino acids. CDR3 protein: CASSPQGLRDNEQFF. DNA for the CDR3: TGTGCCAGCAGCCCACAGGGGCTACGAGACAATGAGCAGTTCTTC.

V usage is TRBV5-1 and J usage is TRBJ2-1, with 7 positions matching TRBD1. The CDR3 consists of 15 residues. V dropped 7 bases and J dropped 4; count of bases not matched to a gene: 11. CDR1 and CDR2 from the germline V gene are SGHRS and YFSETQ. CDR3 sequence reads: CASGRQGPFYNEQFF. CDR3 coding DNA: TGCGCCAGCGGGAGACAGGGACCTTTTTACAATGAGCAGTTCTTC.

The chain joins TRBV7-8 to TRBJ1-3; D uncertain. The CDR3 consists of 15 residues. V was shortened by 1 base and J by 0 bases, with 7 bases between the two germline ends. Germline CDR1 and CDR2: SGHVS and FQNEAQ. The CDR3 region has the DNA TGTGCCAGCAGCTTAGGGGCGAACTCTGGAAACACCATATATTTT. Amino acids: CASSLGANSGNTIYF.

The J gene is TRBJ2-3, the V gene TRBV4-1; 7 bases agree with TRBD2. The germline V gene encodes CDR1 MGHRA and CDR2 YSYEKL. The CDR3 extends over 14 amino acids. After removal of 7 bases from V and 2 bases from J, the junction contained 6 bases not matched to a gene. CDR3 sequence: CASKTGRDTDTQYF. The CDR3 DNA is TGCGCCAGCAAGACGGGGAGGGACACAGATACGCAGTATTTT.

The chain recombines TRBV28 with TRBJ2-7; D assignment may be TRBD1 or TRBD2 (5 bases each). CDR1 MDHEN and CDR2 SYDVKM come from the germline V gene. V was pared by 4 bases and J by 6 bases, with 22 bases between. This CDR3 is 16 amino acids long. CDR3 amino acids: CASSSATANLEGEQYF. Here the CDR3 DNA reads TGTGCCAGCAGTTCCGCGACAGCGAACCTTGAGGGCGAGCAGTACTTC. The full variable domain, rest sourced from reference TRBV28 and TRBJ2-7, is DVKVTQSSRYLVKRTGEKVFLECVQDMDHENMFWYRQDPGLGLRLIYFSYDVKMKEKGDIPEGYSVSREKKERFSLILESASTNQTSMYLCASSSATANLEGEQYFGPGTRLTVT.

On this clone: At one of its ends the junction is not consistent with the germline gene, which may arise from a read error. The genes are TRBV7-3 and TRBJ2-1; unclear D gene. CDR3 size: 14 residues. From germline, CDR1 is SGHTA and CDR2 FQGTGA. The CDR3 protein is CASSLARQPNEQFF. The DNA of the CDR3 is TGTGCCAGCAGCCTCGCCCGGCAGCCCAATGAACAGTTCTTC.

The chain is built from TRBV2 and TRBJ2-1, with D tentatively TRBD2 (6 bases). The CDR3 loop spans 16 amino acids. Trimming removed 3 bases from V and 2 bases from J, with 14 bases in between. CDR1 is SNHLY, CDR2 FYNNEI, per germline. DNA of the CDR3: TGTGCCAGCAGTGATGTGGGGGACTTAACCTACAATGAGCAGTTCTTC. This sequence encodes CASSDVGDLTYNEQFF.

CDR3 sequence reads: CASSQYSEGTSRYNEQFF. DNA of the CDR3: TGTGCCAGCAGCCAATATTCCGAGGGGACTAGCAGATACAATGAGCAGTTCTTC. V gene TRBV6-4 combines with J gene TRBJ2-1, with 9 positions matching TRBD2. Per germline, CDR1 MRHNA and CDR2 SNTAGT. This CDR3 has 18 amino acids. The V gene end was trimmed by 6 bases and the J gene end by 4 bases; junction bases not matched to a gene: 16.

This sequence joins TRBV4-3 and TRBJ1-4; D might be TRBD1 (5 bases). Looked up from germline, CDR1 is LGHNA and CDR2 is YSLEER. The CDR3 totals 16 residues. The germline V and J ends were trimmed by 1 base and 6 bases, with 15 bases remaining between them. CDR3 bases: TGCGCCAGCAGCCAAGGCTCACAGGAGCTTGATGAAAAACTGTTTTTT. Encoded protein: CASSQGSQELDEKLFF.

The chain uses TRBV11-2 and TRBJ2-3; D unclear. CDR1 SGHAT and CDR2 FQNNGV come from the germline V gene. This CDR3 has 14 amino acids. V was clipped by 0 bases and J by 0 bases, with 4 bases between them. CDR3: CASSLDTSTDTQYF. The CDR3 DNA sequence: TGTGCCAGCAGCTTAGACACTAGCACAGATACGCAGTATTTT.

The sample holds one count of this clone. This rearrangement joins TRBV2 to TRBJ2-1; 7 nucleotides match TRBD2. The V gene's germline CDR1 is SNHLY and CDR2 FYNNEI. The CDR3 consists of 15 residues. V lost 4 bases, J lost 4 bases, and 7 bases stayed unmatched. The CDR3 region has the DNA TGTGCCAGCAGTGTAGGGCTAGCGGAATACAATGAGCAGTTCTTC. Translating gives CASSVGLAEYNEQFF.

This chain uses TRBV6-6 with TRBJ2-7; TRBD2 is a possible D gene (6 bases). From germline, CDR1 is MNHNY and CDR2 SVGAGI (reference sequence). V lost 2 bases and J 4 bases, leaving 9 bases between the germline ends. The CDR3 is made up of 13 amino acids. The CDR3 DNA reads as TGTGCCAGCAGTTACGGTCGGGAGTACGAGCAGTACGTC. Protein: CASSYGREYEQYV.

V is TRBV28 and J is TRBJ1-6; D unresolved. This CDR3 spans 12 amino acids. Germline CDR1 MDHEN, CDR2 SYDVKM. V was cut by 9 bases and J by 7 bases, with 10 bases left in between. CDR3 residues: CASYGRNSPLHF. The CDR3 DNA reads TGTGCCAGTTACGGCAGGAATTCACCCCTCCACTTT.

V is TRBV5-1 and J is TRBJ2-2, with 9 bases aligning to TRBD2. Trimming took 3 bases from V and 0 from J; bases not matched to a gene: 6. Germline-derived CDR1 and CDR2 are SGHRS and YFSETQ. This CDR3 has 17 residues. The DNA for the CDR3 is TGCGCCAGCAGCTCGCTCGGACTAGCGCCGAACACCGGGGAGCTGTTTTTT. Its protein product is CASSSLGLAPNTGELFF.

The chain employs TRBV5-1 and TRBJ2-7; 7 bases match TRBD1. The CDR3 length is 15 residues. The J segment lost 5 bases and the V segment lost 0 bases, leaving 8 bases of the junction unmatched. Germline V gives CDR1 SGHRS, CDR2 YFSETQ. The CDR3 DNA reads as TGCGCCAGCAGCTTGGAAACAGGGGTGAGGAACGAGCAGTACTTC. Protein sequence: CASSLETGVRNEQYF.